These 4 T cell receptor beta chains came from one sample sequenced in a study of OX40 agonist ivuxolimab in advanced cancers. Data came from immunoSEQ multiplex PCR; TCRdb stores just in-frame clones and leaves some out. The sample consists of 60,000 to 75,000 clones, roughly 86% of them appearing once. This material consisted of CD4+ or CD8+ T cells sorted from blood, taken in a trial of the OX40 agonist ivuxolimab. The receptor source for this set is an adult with an advanced solid tumor such as melanoma, head and neck, liver or kidney cancer.

V gene TRBV4-2 combines with J gene TRBJ1-1; 7 bases are shared with TRBD1. V trimming: 4 bases; J trimming: 2 bases; junction bases outside the gene matches: 4. Looked up from germline, CDR1 is LGHNA and CDR2 is YNFKEQ. The CDR3 spans 14 residues. The CDR3 here is CASSPEGGNTEAFF. CDR3 in DNA: TGTGCCAGCAGCCCAGAAGGGGGCAACACTGAAGCTTTCTTT.

V is TRBV19 and J is TRBJ1-5; D might be TRBD1 (5 bases). Germline lookup yields CDR1 LNHDA and CDR2 SQIVND (reference sequence). This CDR3 is built from 15 residues. The ends were cut back, 6 bases at V and 6 bases at J, with 18 bases in the middle. The CDR3 nucleotides read TGTGCCAGTAGCACCAGGGTTGGTGTAGGTCAGCCCCAGCATTTT. Translated, it gives CASSTRVGVGQPQHF.

V usage is TRBV29-1 and J usage is TRBJ1-2; TRBD1 is a possible D gene (5 bases). The CDR3 is 12 amino acids. The V gene lost 4 bases and the J gene lost 8 bases, with 14 bases spanning the gap. Germline V lookup: CDR1 SQVTM, CDR2 ANQGSEA. The CDR3 sequence is CSVGQEGVGYTF. The DNA of the CDR3 is TGCAGCGTTGGCCAAGAAGGGGTAGGCTACACCTTC.

The chain employs TRBV30 and TRBJ2-1; D gene unclear. V shed 5 bases and J shed 5 bases, with 7 bases lying between them. Germline CDR1 and CDR2: GTSNPN and SVGIG (reference sequence). The CDR3 runs to 11 residues. The CDR3 DNA sequence: TGTGCCTGGGTATCTGACAATGAGCAGTTCTTC. Translation gives CAWVSDNEQFF.